The clone carrying this T cell receptor beta chain was seen many times. Its antigen is not known. Time point in this sample: newly diagnosed GD, antithyroid drugs for less than 3 months. The TCR library was prepared using RNA isolated from PBMCs. The entry originates in a study of regulatory T cells in long-lasting Graves disease. Relying on iRepertoire HTBI primers and Arm-PCR of CDR3 regions, the team built TCR beta libraries. In the original processing: Across samples, 60 to 75 TRBV and 13 to 15 TRBJ segments were found. MiXCR, applied by TCRdb to the multiplex PCR reads, yields one record per CDR3 protein. These V and J calls derive from TCRdb rather than the authors' analysis. This table has under 300,000 distinct CDR3 sequences, around a sixth appearing once. The study's findings and limits: The TCR repertoire of persistent Graves' patients was less diverse than that of newly diagnosed ones.

These sequences were also reported in another study, on T cells in Graves' hyperthyroidism and ophthalmopathy. That source adds: Most thyroid clonotypes expanded above 0.001 were also detected in blood. A model of 13 V-J features distinguished ophthalmopathy from stable hyperthyroidism.

This TCR was sampled from a woman aged 25 to 39 with Graves disease. Sequenced material: peripheral blood mononuclear cells (PBMCs), taken at new diagnosis, from a patient treated with antithyroid drugs.

CDR3 amino acids: CASSQGGSRTIYF. DNA for the CDR3: TGTGCCAGCAGTCAGGGGGGGAGTCGCACCATATATTTT. The chain uses TRBV6-1 and TRBJ1-3; 7 bases are shared with TRBD1. The CDR3 is 13 amino acids. The V gene end was trimmed by 5 bases and the J gene end by 9 bases; junction bases not matched to a gene: 7. CDR1 and CDR2 from the germline V gene are MNHNS and SASEGT.